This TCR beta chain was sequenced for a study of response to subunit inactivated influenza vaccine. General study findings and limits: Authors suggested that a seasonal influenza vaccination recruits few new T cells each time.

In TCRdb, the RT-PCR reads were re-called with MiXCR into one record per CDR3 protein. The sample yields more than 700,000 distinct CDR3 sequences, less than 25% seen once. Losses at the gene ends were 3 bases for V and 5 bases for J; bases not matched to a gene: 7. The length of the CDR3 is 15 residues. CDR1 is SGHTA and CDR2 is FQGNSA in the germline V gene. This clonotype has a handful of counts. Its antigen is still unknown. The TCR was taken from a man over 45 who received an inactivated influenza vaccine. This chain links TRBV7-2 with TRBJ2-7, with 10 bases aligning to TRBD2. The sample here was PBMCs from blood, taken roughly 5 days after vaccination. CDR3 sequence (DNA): TGTGCCAGCAGCTTGTCGGCTAGCGGGAGCCACGAGCAGTACTTC. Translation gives CASSLSASGSHEQYF.